This TCR beta chain was retrieved from a study of molecular identifiers for immune sequencing clone quantification (dated by TCRdb to the late 2010s). The study in broad terms: For a replicate experiment, RNA from around 20,000 or 99,000 naive CD8 T cells was divided into five aliquots, of which four were sequenced. This methods study benchmarked molecular-identifier clustering-based TCR repertoire sequencing (MIDCIRS) and TCR RNA copy counting, using CD8 T cells to do so.

Libraries of naive CD8 T cells were generated from approximately 20,000 to 1,000,000 sorted cells, with 10%, 30% or 50% of the purified RNA used. Naive CD8 T cells were FACS-sorted as CD8+CD4-CCR7+CD45RA+ on a BD FACSAria II into RLT Plus buffer. To test detection sensitivity, Jurkat RNA equivalent to more than 9 TCR copies was spiked into samples of about 20,000-1,100,000 naive CD8 T cells. CD8 T cells were enriched using RosetteSep CD8+ T Cell Enrichment Cocktail and Ficoll-Paque, and the enriched cells then underwent ACK red cell lysis. Details on this clonotype: Its binding antigen is unknown. The input lacks base qualities; no much larger clone sits a single base away.

General study outcomes and caveats: Highly expanded clone sizes could be underestimated if identical TCR molecules share a barcode. Spiked-in Jurkat TCR RNA equal to a single cell's worth was reported to be detectable even within one million naive CD8 T cells. The naive libraries included spiked-in Jurkat TCR RNA (about nine copies' worth), and this Jurkat TCR RNA is not part of the donor repertoire. When barcode sub-clustering was not used, chimeric consensus sequences inflated TCR diversity, with chimeras reaching as high as 47%. Approximately 3.1 recovered TCR RNA copies per cell were obtained by modeling, versus about 9 by digital PCR, implying a capture efficiency of 25% to 30%. In CMV-specific effector cells, clones with more than 20 RNA copies accounted for over 97% of molecules, whereas in naive cells such clones accounted for under 1%.

V loses 2 bases of germline sequence and J loses 1 base, and the interval between the two ends is 16 bases. Including cysteine and phenylalanine, the CDR3 has 17 amino acids. The retained sequence is limited to the CDR3, 51 bases, with the frame set at the first base. CDR1 SGHAT and CDR2 FQNNGV are derived from the germline V gene. The library was obtained by PCR. Sequencing instrument: Illumina HiSeq 4000. Bulk TCR libraries were made following a previously described method, with the TCR primers given in Table S5. The Qiagen AllPrep DNA/RNA kit was used to purify total RNA. Before any analysis, reads coming from multiple sequencing runs of the same library were combined into one pool. The paper's data handling went like this. Reads were retained only if the reads had an exact TCR constant sequence, and the retained reads were trimmed to 150 nt and grouped according to their 12-nt molecular barcodes. Within each barcode group, reads were sub-clustered at a 15% Levenshtein threshold, and quality-weighted consensus sequences were built per RNA molecule. Non-functional sequences were discarded, and so were lower-count sequences lying one edit away from another sequence. Barcode sub-clusters with fewer than 20% of the maximum read count were removed, based on fitting two negative binomial distributions. TCRdb reworked the public reads: Q25 trimming with fastp, MiXCR clone assembly, productive beta chains retained. When rows share a CDR3 protein, they turn into one entry using the most common DNA and genes. These V and J calls originate from TCRdb's pipeline instead of the authors' own analysis. This sample has hundreds of thousands of distinct CDR3 sequences in its table, and 20% of those were observed once. The biggest ten clones account for roughly 0.9% of the sample.

This sequence uses TRBV11-2 and TRBJ2-3, and possibly TRBD2, on 7 matching bases. This clonotype was sampled from a human donor in good health. Some libraries in this study had Jurkat cell RNA spiked in. The material sequenced was naive CD8+ T cells from blood, with Jurkat cell RNA spiked in. The sample's cell subset or site label is to be understood as: FACS-sorted CD8+CD4-CCR7+CD45RA+ naive T cells. The nucleotides read TGTGCCAGCAGCTTAATTGTCGCGGGGGCGGGCACAGATACGCAGTATTTT. It codes for CASSLIVAGAGTDTQYF.